The 16 T cell receptor beta chains below come from one sample, sequenced in a study of control samples from healthy donors and cancer patients. Some clones are missing from TCRdb's copy, which holds only in-frame ones; the method was immunoSEQ multiplex PCR. The sample holds 100,000 to 150,000 clones; approximately 94% are singletons and the top ten take about 3.5%. Sequencing was done on a sample of blood. The receptors come from a man aged 30 to 39 in good health.

The chain uses TRBV28 and TRBJ2-2; 10 bases map to TRBD1. Germline V CDR1 and CDR2: MDHEN, SYDVKM. V dropped 2 bases and J dropped 5; count of bases not matched to a gene: 5. This CDR3 has 16 amino acids. DNA for the CDR3: TGTGCCAGCAGTTTAGAGGACAGGGGGAGTACCGGGGAGCTGTTTTTT. This gives the protein CASSLEDRGSTGELFF.

The CDR3 here is CATSKQQGRGNQPQHF. CDR3 in DNA: TGTGCCACCAGCAAACAACAGGGAAGGGGCAATCAGCCCCAGCATTTT. V and J are TRBV15 and TRBJ1-5, with D perhaps matching TRBD1 (6 bases). Trimming cost V 4 bases and J 2 bases, with 15 bases left between them. The CDR3 consists of 16 residues. Germline CDR1 reads LNHNV; CDR2 reads YYDKDF (reference sequence).

This chain links TRBV7-2 with TRBJ2-1; possible D gene TRBD2, 7 bases. This CDR3 has 13 residues. The germline gives CDR1 SGHTA, CDR2 FQGNSA. V was trimmed by 6 bases and J by 9 bases, leaving 15 bases between them. In DNA form, the CDR3 reads TGTGCCAGCAGAGAAGGGGGGGCGGGTGAGCAGTTCTTC. Its translation is CASREGGAGEQFF.

This chain uses TRBV5-8 with TRBJ1-1; a weak D match, TRBD1 (5 bases). The CDR3 is 13 residues long. Trimming took off 1 base at V and 3 bases at J, with 7 bases between the two ends. Germline V gene data show CDR1 as SGHTS and CDR2 as YDEGEE. In nucleotides, the CDR3 is TGTGCCAGCAGCTTGCGGGGGGACACTGAAGCTTTCTTT. Protein: CASSLRGDTEAFF.

The chain carries TRBV27 and TRBJ2-7; 7 bases are shared with TRBD1. Germline lookup yields CDR1 MNHEY and CDR2 SMNVEV (reference sequence). Trimming cost V 5 bases and J 2 bases; bases outside gene matches: 6. This CDR3 is built from 14 residues. CDR3 sequence: CASSTSGQTYEQYF. As DNA, the CDR3 is TGTGCCAGCAGTACCTCGGGACAGACCTACGAGCAGTACTTC.

This chain connects TRBV7-9 to TRBJ1-1, with TRBD1 identical over 11 bases. The ends lost 8 bases at V and 3 bases at J; junction bases unmatched: 14. CDR1 and CDR2 (germline): SEHNR, FQNEAQ (reference sequence). CDR3 length equals 17 residues. This chain's CDR3 is CASRSLDGTGGDTEAFF. CDR3 bases: TGTGCCAGCCGTTCCCTTGATGGGACAGGGGGGGACACTGAAGCTTTCTTT.

The V and J genes are TRBV9 and TRBJ2-5; D is perhaps TRBD2 (6 bases). V dropped 0 bases and J dropped 5 bases, with 17 bases sitting between them. The length of the CDR3 is 16 residues. The germline CDR1 and CDR2 sequences are SGDLS and YYNGEE. CDR3 in amino acids: CASSVGIAAPRETQYF. In DNA form, the CDR3 reads TGTGCCAGCAGCGTAGGAATAGCGGCCCCACGGGAGACCCAGTACTTC.

With respect to this clone: The sample contains more than one DNA sequence encoding this CDR3. The CDR3 DNA is TGTGCCAGCAGTTACCGGGGAATGAACACTGAAGCTTTCTTT. Its protein is CASSYRGMNTEAFF. The V gene is TRBV6-2 or TRBV6-3, the J gene TRBJ1-1; no clear D. Trimming shortened V by 2 bases and J by 0 bases, and 7 bases separated the two germline ends. This CDR3 is built from 14 residues. Germline lookup yields CDR1 MNHEY and CDR2 SVGEGT.

This clone was seen a single time. This sequence joins TRBV10-3 and TRBJ2-7; D remains unclear. Germline V gives CDR1 ENHRY, CDR2 SYGVKD. Trimming left V 1 base short and J 0 bases short, with 7 bases between. The length of the CDR3 is 14 residues. CDR3 protein: CAISEFRASYEQYF. CDR3 in DNA: TGTGCCATCAGTGAGTTTCGGGCCTCCTACGAGCAGTACTTC.

J is TRBJ2-5 and V is TRBV28, with 11 bases identical to TRBD2. The CDR3 sequence is 16 residues long. The germline gives CDR1 MDHEN, CDR2 SYDVKM. J lost 4 bases, V lost 3 bases, and 7 bases had no gene match. The CDR3 DNA is TGTGCCAGCAGTTTCTTCTTAGCGGGGGGGCGAGAGACCCAGTACTTC. Its protein is CASSFFLAGGRETQYF.

The chain joins TRBV7-8 to TRBJ1-6, with 7 bases identical to TRBD1. CDR3 size: 16 residues. Germline assignment: CDR1 SGHVS and CDR2 FQNEAQ. The trim removed 1 base at V and 3 bases at J, leaving 3 bases unmatched. The CDR3, as DNA: TGTGCCAGCAGCTTAGGACAGGGACTCTATAATTCACCCCTCCACTTT. Protein sequence: CASSLGQGLYNSPLHF.

The chain has TRBV4-3 and TRBJ1-4; D unresolved. V was cut by 1 base and J by 8 bases, with 8 bases left in between. This CDR3 contains 13 residues. Germline V lookup: CDR1 LGHNA, CDR2 YSLEER. This chain's CDR3 is CASSQVAGEKLFF. As DNA, the CDR3 is TGCGCCAGCAGCCAAGTCGCGGGGGAAAAACTGTTTTTT.

The chain employs TRBV6-5 and TRBJ1-1, with TRBD1 matching 8 bases. Germline CDR1 reads MNHEY; CDR2 reads SVGAGI. The CDR3 extends over 14 amino acids. Unmatched junction bases numbered 8, after V lost 5 bases and J lost 6 bases. The CDR3 is CASSRRQGRSEAFF. The CDR3 DNA sequence: TGTGCCAGCAGTCGACGACAGGGGAGGTCTGAAGCTTTCTTT.

The genes are TRBV2 and TRBJ2-1; D might be TRBD2 (6 bases). The CDR3 is made up of 16 amino acids. V gave up 4 bases and J gave up 0 bases, with 13 bases separating them. Germline lookup yields CDR1 SNHLY and CDR2 FYNNEI. The CDR3 is CASSGGDGSSYNEQFF. Here the CDR3 DNA reads TGTGCCAGCAGTGGGGGGGACGGAAGCTCCTACAATGAGCAGTTCTTC.

V usage is TRBV28 and J usage is TRBJ2-5; weak D call: TRBD2 (5 bases). Between the trimmed V and J ends, which lost 6 bases and 5 bases, there was a span of 19 bases. CDR3 length equals 15 residues. Germline CDR1 reads MDHEN; CDR2 reads SYDVKM. The CDR3 coding sequence is TGTGCCAGCAGCCCACAAGAAAGGGAGTATGAGACCCAGTACTTC. Residues: CASSPQEREYETQYF.

The V call is TRBV5-5, the J call TRBJ2-7; D is unclear. CDR1 SGHKS and CDR2 YYEKEE come from the germline V gene (reference sequence). CDR3 length: 14 residues. V was clipped by 3 bases and J by 6 bases, with 16 bases between them. CDR3 amino acids: CASSSDSHLAEQYF. The DNA for the CDR3 is TGTGCCAGCAGCTCAGACTCCCACCTCGCCGAGCAGTACTTC. Full variable domain (missing parts from reference TRBV5-5 and TRBJ2-7): DAGVTQSPTHLIKTRGQQVTLRCSPISGHKSVSWYQQVLGQGPQFIFQYYEKEERGRGNFPDRFSARQFPNYSSELNVNALLLGDSALYLCASSSDSHLAEQYFGPGTRLTVT.